What follows describes a single T cell receptor beta chain. Its antigen is undetermined. Carrying UMI labels, the TRB cDNA libraries were prepared through 5' RACE. TCRdb processed the 5' RACE reads again and assigns one entry to each CDR3 protein, with no DNA. This sample contains under 70,000 distinct CDR3 sequences. The sample is drawn from a study of CXCR3-negative and CXCR3-positive naive CD8 T cells. Whole-study findings and limits: Memory, not naive, CXCR3-negative and CXCR3-positive cells differed in TRBV-TRBJ usage. Greater hydrophobicity was found in TRB CDR3s of CXCR3-positive naive cells than of CXCR3-negative naive cells.

The length of the CDR3 is 11 residues. Germline values: CDR1 MGHDK, CDR2 SYGVNS. The J gene is TRBJ2-5, the V gene TRBV25-1. The sequence was obtained from a human donor in good health. Some clones in this sample may be carry-over from other donors' samples. The sequencing input was naive CXCR3+ CD8+ T cells from blood. Subset noted: CD45RO-CCR7+CD27+CD95- naive CD8+ T cells expressing CXCR3 (TNR3+). CDR3 in amino acids: CASSEQETQYF.